Presented here are 20 T cell receptor beta chains from one specimen sequenced in a study of cytomegalovirus exposure and HLA in healthy donors. It was with 60 Vbeta and 13 Jbeta primers that the PCR ran. TCRdb keeps only in-frame clones here, not all; method: immunoSEQ multiplex PCR. The repertoire holds about 130,000 clones, with around 73% as singletons. The sequenced sample consisted of PBMCs. These receptors all stem from a female donor in good health and CMV-seronegative.

This clone was observed a handful of times. The chain is built from TRBV28 and TRBJ1-1, with TRBD1 identical over 8 bases. The germline gives CDR1 MDHEN, CDR2 SYDVKM. The V segment lost 4 bases and the J segment 7 bases; nucleotides outside the gene matches: 14. The CDR3 has 16 residues. CDR3 region: CASSYLLSGQAIEAFF. The DNA for the CDR3 is TGTGCCAGCAGTTACCTACTATCGGGACAGGCAATTGAAGCTTTCTTT.

The chain links TRBV6-1 to TRBJ1-1; tentative D call: TRBD1 (5 bases). The CDR3 consists of 15 residues. Germline CDR1 is MNHNS and CDR2 is SASEGT. V shed 2 bases and J shed 0 bases, with 10 bases lying between them. CDR3 sequence: CASSELGVMNTEAFF. In nucleotides, the CDR3 is TGTGCCAGCAGTGAATTAGGGGTGATGAACACTGAAGCTTTCTTT.

Only one count was recorded for this clone. The chain joins TRBV11-2 to TRBJ2-1; 10 bases match TRBD2. CDR1 and CDR2 (germline): SGHAT, FQNNGV. J lost 5 bases, V lost 5 bases, and 12 bases had no gene match. This CDR3 has 17 amino acids. For the CDR3, the DNA is TGTGCCAGCAGCCATAGGCCAGGACTAGCGGACCACAATGAGCAGTTCTTC. Translated, it gives CASSHRPGLADHNEQFF.

This clone was seen a handful of times. CDR3 amino acids: CASTHSTGQGGNQPQHF. Here the CDR3 DNA reads TGTGCCAGCACCCACTCCACCGGACAGGGCGGCAATCAGCCCCAGCATTTT. The chain links TRBV7-2 to TRBJ1-5, with 8 bases aligning to TRBD1. This CDR3 region has 17 residues. Per the germline V gene, CDR1 is SGHTA and CDR2 is FQGNSA. Trimming at V came to 7 bases and at J to 2 bases, leaving 13 bases not matched to a gene.

This chain uses TRBV14 with TRBJ1-1; D may be TRBD1 (5 bases). Trimming pared 0 bases from V and 1 base from J, leaving 12 bases between. Germline V gene sequence: CDR1 SGHDN, CDR2 FVKESK. The CDR3 contains 16 residues. The CDR3 DNA is TGTGCCAGCAGCCAAGATGACAGAACCTGGAACACTGAAGCTTTCTTT. Translating gives CASSQDDRTWNTEAFF.

The chain is built from TRBV28 and TRBJ2-1, with TRBD2 matching over 9 bases. The J segment lost 3 bases and the V segment lost 3 bases, leaving 6 bases of the junction unmatched. The CDR3 extends over 16 amino acids. Germline V gene data show CDR1 as MDHEN and CDR2 as SYDVKM. The CDR3 nucleotides read TGTGCCAGCAGTTTGCTTGTGACTAGCGGCTACAATGAGCAGTTCTTC. Protein product: CASSLLVTSGYNEQFF. Variable domain in full (rest from reference TRBV28 and TRBJ2-1): DVKVTQSSRYLVKRTGEKVFLECVQDMDHENMFWYRQDPGLGLRLIYFSYDVKMKEKGDIPEGYSVSREKKERFSLILESASTNQTSMYLCASSLLVTSGYNEQFFGPGTRLTVL.

The rearrangement joins TRBV27 to TRBJ2-5, with D possibly TRBD2 on 6 matching bases. From germline, CDR1 is MNHEY and CDR2 SMNVEV (reference sequence). The V gene lost 3 bases and the J gene lost 9 bases, with 14 bases spanning the gap. CDR3 length equals 13 residues. This CDR3 is CASSFRAQRAQYF. The CDR3 region has the DNA TGTGCCAGCAGTTTCAGAGCCCAGCGGGCCCAGTACTTC.

The chain employs TRBV11-2 and TRBJ2-7, with 14 bases aligning to TRBD2. Losses at the gene ends were 5 bases for V and 2 bases for J; bases not matched to a gene: 5. This CDR3 is 16 amino acids long. Germline CDR1 SGHAT, CDR2 FQNNGV. The CDR3 nucleotides are TGTGCCAGCAGCCTCTTGGGACTAGCGGGGGCCTACGAGCAGTACTTC. Its translation is CASSLLGLAGAYEQYF.

The chain has TRBV2 and TRBJ2-5, with 7 nucleotides matching TRBD2. Unmatched junction bases numbered 4, after V lost 7 bases and J lost 2 bases. The CDR3 length is 13 residues. Germline CDR1 is SNHLY and CDR2 is FYNNEI. The CDR3 reads CASMRAGQETQYF. The DNA for the CDR3 is TGTGCCAGCATGCGAGCGGGGCAAGAGACCCAGTACTTC.

Concerning this clone itself: A read error may produce the germline difference seen at one junction end. This chain connects TRBV15 to TRBJ1-4; possibly TRBD1 for D (6 bases). The CDR3 runs 17 residues. The V gene's germline CDR1 is LNHNV and CDR2 YYDKDF (reference sequence). The CDR3 nucleotides read TGTGCCACCAGCAGAGATAGGGGGACACAGACTAAGGAAAAACTGTTTTTT. The encoded protein is CATSRDRGTQTKEKLFF.

In this sample, this clone turned up once. The chain carries TRBV28 and TRBJ1-1; 7 nucleotides align to TRBD1. The CDR3 consists of 14 residues. V trimming: 2 bases; J trimming: 8 bases; junction bases outside the gene matches: 8. Germline CDR1 MDHEN, CDR2 SYDVKM. CDR3 residues: CASSLRQGGWEAFF. The CDR3 DNA reads TGTGCCAGCAGTTTACGCCAGGGGGGCTGGGAAGCTTTCTTT.

The J gene is TRBJ1-2, the V gene TRBV5-4; D gene unclear. CDR1 is SGHNT and CDR2 is YYREEE in the germline V gene (reference sequence). V lost 2 bases to trimming and J lost 8 bases, with 10 bases between them. The CDR3 contains 12 residues. The CDR3, as DNA: TGTGCCAGCAGCTTAACGCCCCAGGGCTACACCTTC. Translating gives CASSLTPQGYTF.

The chain carries TRBV10-3 and TRBJ2-1; no clear D. Trimming took off 6 bases at V and 6 bases at J, with 15 bases between the two ends. The CDR3 is 14 residues long. The V gene's germline CDR1 is ENHRY and CDR2 SYGVKD. The CDR3 region is CAIRSGLEGNEQFF. DNA for the CDR3: TGTGCCATCAGGTCCGGGTTGGAAGGCAATGAGCAGTTCTTC.

The genes are TRBV6-5 and TRBJ2-3; TRBD2 aligns across 9 bases. CDR3 length: 15 amino acids. Per the germline V gene, CDR1 is MNHEY and CDR2 is SVGAGI. The J segment lost 3 bases and the V segment lost 8 bases, leaving 9 bases of the junction unmatched. CDR3 in DNA: TGTGCCAGCGCGAGGCGGGAGGGCCTTACAGATACGCAGTATTTT. Translation: CASARREGLTDTQYF.

As regards this clone: The junction departs from germline at one end; a sequencing error may be responsible. The chain has TRBV11-2 and TRBJ2-5, with a tentative D call TRBD2 (6 bases). From germline, CDR1 is SGHAT and CDR2 FQNNGV. CDR3 length: 13 amino acids. The CDR3 here is CASTLLGEVTQYF. The CDR3 DNA sequence: TGTGCCAGCACCTTATTGGGGGAGGTGACCCAGTACTTC.

J is TRBJ1-2 and V is TRBV29-1; the D gene is possibly TRBD1 (6 bases). The CDR3 spans 12 residues. CDR1 is SQVTM and CDR2 is ANQGSEA in the germline V gene. The V and J ends lost 6 bases and 3 bases respectively, with 11 bases between them. The CDR3 sequence is CSVPGQHYGYTF. The CDR3 region has the DNA TGCAGCGTCCCGGGACAACACTATGGCTACACCTTC.

The chain employs TRBV2 and TRBJ1-1; 8 bases match TRBD1. Germline V gene sequence: CDR1 SNHLY, CDR2 FYNNEI. V lost 6 bases, J lost 1 base, and 7 bases stayed unmatched. The CDR3 extends over 15 amino acids. The CDR3 DNA is TGTGCCAGCAGACAGGGGGAGGGGTGGAACACTGAAGCTTTCTTT. Amino acids: CASRQGEGWNTEAFF.

The genes are TRBV18 and TRBJ2-1; no clear D. The V end was cut by 0 bases, the J end by 0 bases, with 9 bases between. The CDR3 has 16 residues. CDR1 and CDR2 from the germline V gene are KGHSH and LQKENI. Written as DNA, the CDR3 is TGTGCCAGCTCACCACCGCTATTCCTCTCCTACAATGAGCAGTTCTTC. Its translation is CASSPPLFLSYNEQFF.

CDR3 amino acids: CASSWGLSGSDEQYF. The CDR3 bases are TGTGCCAGCAGCTGGGGTCTTAGCGGGAGTGACGAGCAGTACTTC. The rearrangement uses TRBV5-6 and TRBJ2-7, with 9 positions matching TRBD2. The V gene's germline CDR1 is SGHDT and CDR2 YYEEEE. The CDR3 totals 15 residues. The V and J ends lost 3 bases and 5 bases, in that order; junction bases with no gene match: 9.

The chain links TRBV21-1 to TRBJ1-1. TRBV21-1 is recorded as a pseudogene. The CDR3 consists of 14 residues. Here the CDR3 reads CASSNRIGGTEAFF. CDR3 DNA: TGTGCCAGCAGCAATCGAATCGGGGGAACTGAAGCTTTCTTT.